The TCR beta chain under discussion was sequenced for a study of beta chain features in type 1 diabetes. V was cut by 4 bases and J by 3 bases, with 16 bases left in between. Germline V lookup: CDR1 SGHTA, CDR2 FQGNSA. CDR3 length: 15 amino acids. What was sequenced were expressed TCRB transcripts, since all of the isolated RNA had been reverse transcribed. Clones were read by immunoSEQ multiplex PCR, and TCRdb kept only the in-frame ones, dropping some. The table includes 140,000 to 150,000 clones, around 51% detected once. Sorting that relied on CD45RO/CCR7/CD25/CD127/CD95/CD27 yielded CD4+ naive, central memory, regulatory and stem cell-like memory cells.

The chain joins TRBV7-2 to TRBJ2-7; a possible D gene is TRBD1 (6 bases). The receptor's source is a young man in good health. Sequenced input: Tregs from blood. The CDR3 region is CASSSNRVPSYEQYF. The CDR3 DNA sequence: TGTGCCAGCAGCTCGAACAGGGTGCCCAGCTACGAGCAGTACTTC.